A single sample gave rise to the 15 T cell receptor delta chains below, sequenced in a study of gamma-delta T cells after stem cell transplantation. TCRdb re-identified clones in the RT-PCR reads via CATT. The sample carries around 3,000 delta-chain clones, around 1.7% recorded once. The sample was gamma-delta T cells. These receptors came from a human donor. It is not recorded whose cells these are; they may come from a transplant donor.

As for this clone: This DNA translates differently at residue 5 from the TCRdb protein, which is that of a much larger clone; a read error is likely, and the protein shown is the DNA's own translation. The rearrangement links TRDV2 to TRDJ1; D is unclear. V was clipped by 3 bases and J by 0 bases, with 19 bases between them. There are 17 residues in the CDR3. Germline V gene sequence: CDR1 GEAIGNYY, CDR2 EKD. The CDR3 region has the DNA TGTGCCTGTGACCCCGTAGGGGTCGGATTATACACCGATAAACTCATCTTT. Protein product: CACDPVGVGLYTDKLIF.

A note on this clone: The TCRdb record carries a much larger clone's protein, which differs from this DNA's translation at residue 7; a read error is the likely cause, and the protein listed here is the DNA translation. The gene calls are TRDV2 and TRDJ1; D is unresolved. Germline V lookup: CDR1 GEAIGNYY, CDR2 EKD. V was trimmed by 0 bases and J by 0 bases, leaving 19 bases between them. The CDR3 sequence is 18 residues long. CDR3 nucleotides: TGTGCCTGTGACACCGTGAGATCCAAAGCCGTGTACACCGATAAACTCATCTTT. Protein: CACDTVRSKAVYTDKLIF.

The table lists this clone with a few counts. TCRdb's protein, taken from a much larger clone, differs from this DNA's translation at residue 12, likely owing to a read error; the protein displayed comes from the DNA. V gene TRDV2 combines with J gene TRDJ1; D call uncertain. This CDR3 comprises 15 residues. Germline CDR1 GEAIGNYY, CDR2 EKD. The CDR3 loop is CACDTLGTANDRLIF. CDR3 coding DNA: TGTGCCTGTGACACCCTCGGGACGGCCAACGATAGACTCATCTTT.

This clone is large (0.1 to 1%). The chain uses TRDV2 and TRDJ1, with a tentative D call TRDD3 (6 bases). This CDR3 spans 15 amino acids. Germline lookup yields CDR1 GEAIGNYY and CDR2 EKD. V lost 3 bases to trimming and J lost 1 base, with 14 bases between them. The CDR3 DNA reads as TGTGCCTGTGACTTAATGGATACCCCCACCGATAAACTCATCTTT. Translation gives CACDLMDTPTDKLIF.

A remark on this clone: This is likely an artifact of a read error, given a far larger clone one base away. Other nucleotide sequences from this sample produce the same CDR3. This sequence joins TRDV2 and TRDJ1, with D perhaps matching TRDD3 (6 bases). V lost 0 bases and J 5 bases, leaving 15 bases between the germline ends. CDR1 and CDR2 from the germline V gene are GEAIGNYY and EKD. The CDR3 loop spans 15 amino acids. CDR3 in DNA: TGTGCCTGTGACACCCTTAGTGGGGGGCGTGATAAACTCATCTTT. This codes for CACDTLSGGRDKLIF.

This clone has more than one count but fewer than ten. A much larger clone sits a single nucleotide away, making a read error possible. The sample carries other DNA sequences with the same CDR3. This rearrangement joins TRDV2 to TRDJ1, with 13 nucleotides matching TRDD3. Germline trimming cut 7 bases from V and 1 base from J; bases unmatched to any gene: 20. The CDR3 contains 20 residues. Per germline, CDR1 GEAIGNYY and CDR2 EKD. The CDR3 nucleotides read TGTGCCTGCGACTCTCTACTGGGGGATACGGGACCGACGAGCACCGATAAACTCATCTTT. This translates into CACDSLLGDTGPTSTDKLIF.

By its share, this clone is medium-sized. The V and J genes are TRDV2 and TRDJ1; 12 bases fit TRDD3. Trimming removed 0 bases from V and 4 bases from J; junction bases left unmatched: 17. CDR3 length equals 20 residues. Germline V gene sequence: CDR1 GEAIGNYY, CDR2 EKD. This CDR3 is CACDTLRLGDTHRLVDKLIF. The CDR3 DNA sequence: TGTGCCTGTGACACCCTTAGACTGGGGGATACTCACCGTCTAGTCGATAAACTCATCTTT.

This clone came up a few times. TCRdb attributes to this sequence the protein of a much larger clone, which differs from the DNA translation at residue 6; a read error is likely, and the protein displayed is translated from the DNA. J is TRDJ1 and V is TRDV2; perhaps TRDD3 as D (6 bases). The CDR3 consists of 16 residues. Germline V gene sequence: CDR1 GEAIGNYY, CDR2 EKD. Trimming stripped 3 bases from V and 0 bases from J, with 16 bases between. The CDR3 nucleotides read TGTGCCTGTGACGGGCCGGGGGACCCTTACACCGATAAACTCATCTTT. Encoded protein: CACDGPGDPYTDKLIF.

This clone appeared a few times. A much larger clone differs by one base, so this may be a read error. The same CDR3 is also encoded by other DNA sequences in this sample. The gene calls are TRDV2 and TRDJ1, with D tentatively TRDD3 (7 bases). The CDR3 sequence is 23 residues long. V was shortened by 0 bases and J by 0 bases, with 34 bases between the two germline ends. The V gene's germline CDR1 is GEAIGNYY and CDR2 EKD. The CDR3: CACDTLGVLQAEYTGGYTDKLIF. CDR3 coding DNA: TGTGCCTGTGACACCCTAGGGGTCCTACAGGCCGAATATACCGGGGGATACACCGATAAACTCATCTTT.

This clone was detected only a few times. For this DNA, TCRdb reports the protein of a much larger clone, which diverges at residue 15, most likely from a read error; the protein presented here is translated directly from the DNA. The chain is built from TRDV2 and TRDJ1, with 9 nucleotides matching TRDD3. The CDR3 is made up of 17 amino acids. Germline assignment: CDR1 GEAIGNYY and CDR2 EKD. CDR3 sequence: CACDAVTGGGYTDKPIF. The CDR3 DNA is TGTGCCTGTGACGCCGTGACTGGGGGAGGGTACACCGATAAACCCATCTTT.

The sample holds a few counts of this clone. The protein recorded in TCRdb matches a much larger clone and deviates from this DNA's translation at residue 4, suggesting a read error; the protein here is obtained by translating the DNA. The V call is TRDV2, the J call TRDJ1, with 11 nucleotides matching TRDD3. V shed 5 bases and J 2 bases; nucleotides not matched to a gene: 9. Germline V CDR1 and CDR2: GEAIGNYY, EKD. CDR3 length: 16 residues. The DNA of the CDR3 is TGTGCCTGTGGCAGTGTGGGGGATACGAGGACCGATAAACTCATCTTT. Translating gives CACGSVGDTRTDKLIF.

This clone was seen only a few times. This chain connects TRDV2 to TRDJ1, with 12 positions matching TRDD3. This CDR3 has 17 amino acids. CDR1 GEAIGNYY and CDR2 EKD come from the germline V gene. V gave up 3 bases and J gave up 2 bases; unmatched junction bases: 9. CDR3 coding DNA: TGTGCCTGTGACCCTTTACTGGGGGATACAAGGACCGATAAACTCATCTTT. This translates into CACDPLLGDTRTDKLIF.

This clone is large (0.1 to 1%). Other DNA sequences in this sample translate to the same CDR3. The chain has TRDV2 and TRDJ1; the match to TRDD3 covers 7 bases. CDR3 size: 14 residues. The V segment lost 5 bases and the J segment 2 bases; nucleotides outside the gene matches: 7. Germline CDR1 and CDR2: GEAIGNYY and EKD. The CDR3 nucleotides read TGTGCCTGTGTCCTAGTGGGGGAGACCGATAAACTCATCTTT. Translation: CACVLVGETDKLIF.

Worth noting for this clone: This DNA translates differently at residue 4 from the TCRdb protein, which is that of a much larger clone; a read error is likely, and the protein shown is the DNA's own translation. V gene TRDV2 combines with J gene TRDJ3; TRDD3 agrees at 13 bases. The V gene's germline CDR1 is GEAIGNYY and CDR2 EKD. The CDR3 has 18 residues. The CDR3 sequence: CACNTILGDTADTRQMFF. Written as DNA, the CDR3 is TGTGCCTGTAACACGATACTGGGGGATACGGCGGACACCCGACAGATGTTTTTC.

This clone is judged large (0.1 to 1%). Other DNA sequences of this sample code for an identical CDR3. The chain employs TRDV2 and TRDJ1; TRDD3 matches 12 bases. CDR1 is GEAIGNYY and CDR2 is EKD in the germline V gene. The CDR3 has 22 amino acids. V was clipped by 2 bases and J by 0 bases; unmatched bases: 21. The CDR3 coding sequence is TGTGCCTGTGACATTCTGGGGGATACGCGGGACCGCAAGGACGTTTACACCGATAAACTCATCTTT. This gives the protein CACDILGDTRDRKDVYTDKLIF.